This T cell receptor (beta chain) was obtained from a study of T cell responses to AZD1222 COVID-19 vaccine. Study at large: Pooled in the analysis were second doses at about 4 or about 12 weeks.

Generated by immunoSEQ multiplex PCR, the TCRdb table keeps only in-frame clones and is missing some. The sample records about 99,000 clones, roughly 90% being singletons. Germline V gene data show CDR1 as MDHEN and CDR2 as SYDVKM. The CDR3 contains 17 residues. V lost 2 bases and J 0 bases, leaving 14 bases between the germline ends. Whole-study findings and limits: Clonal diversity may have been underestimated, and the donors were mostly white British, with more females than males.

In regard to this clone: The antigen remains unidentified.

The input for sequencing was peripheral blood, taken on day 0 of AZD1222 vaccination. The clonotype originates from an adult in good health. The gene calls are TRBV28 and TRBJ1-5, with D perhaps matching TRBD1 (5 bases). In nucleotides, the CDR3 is TGTGCCAGCAGTTTAAACCCAGGGCCTCTTAGCAATCAGCCCCAGCATTTT. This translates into CASSLNPGPLSNQPQHF.